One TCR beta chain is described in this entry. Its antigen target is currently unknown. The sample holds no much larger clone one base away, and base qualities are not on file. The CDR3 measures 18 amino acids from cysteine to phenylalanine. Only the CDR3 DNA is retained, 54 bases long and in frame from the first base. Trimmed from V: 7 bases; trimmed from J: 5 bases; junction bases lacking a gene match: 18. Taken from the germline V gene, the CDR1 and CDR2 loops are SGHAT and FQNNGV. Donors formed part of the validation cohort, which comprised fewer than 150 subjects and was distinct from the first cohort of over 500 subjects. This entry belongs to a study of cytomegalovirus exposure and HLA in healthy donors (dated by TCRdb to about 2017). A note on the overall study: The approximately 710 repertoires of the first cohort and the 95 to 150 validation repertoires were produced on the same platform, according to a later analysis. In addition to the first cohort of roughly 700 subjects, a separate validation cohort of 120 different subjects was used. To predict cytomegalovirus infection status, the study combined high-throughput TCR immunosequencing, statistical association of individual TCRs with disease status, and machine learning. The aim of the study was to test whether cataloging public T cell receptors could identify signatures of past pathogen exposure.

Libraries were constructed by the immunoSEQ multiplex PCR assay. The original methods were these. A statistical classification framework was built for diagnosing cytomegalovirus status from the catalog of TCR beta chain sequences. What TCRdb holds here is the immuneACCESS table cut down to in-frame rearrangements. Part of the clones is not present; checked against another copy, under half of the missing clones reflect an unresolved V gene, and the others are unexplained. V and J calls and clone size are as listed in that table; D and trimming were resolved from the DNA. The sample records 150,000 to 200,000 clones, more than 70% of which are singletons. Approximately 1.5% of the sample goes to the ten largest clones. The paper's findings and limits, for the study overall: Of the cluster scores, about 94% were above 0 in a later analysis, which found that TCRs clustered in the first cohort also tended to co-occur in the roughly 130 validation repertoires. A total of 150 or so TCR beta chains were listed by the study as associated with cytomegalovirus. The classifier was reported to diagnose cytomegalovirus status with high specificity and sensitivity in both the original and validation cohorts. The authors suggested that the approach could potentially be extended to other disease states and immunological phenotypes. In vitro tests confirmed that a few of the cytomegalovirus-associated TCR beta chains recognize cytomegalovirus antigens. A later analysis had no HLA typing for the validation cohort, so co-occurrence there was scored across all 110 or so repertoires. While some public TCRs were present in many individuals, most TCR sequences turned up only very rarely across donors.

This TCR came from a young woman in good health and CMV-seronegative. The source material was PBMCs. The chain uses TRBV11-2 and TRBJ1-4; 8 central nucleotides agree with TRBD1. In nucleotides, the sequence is TGTGCCAGCACCTTGTTTTCCCCTAGACAGGGGCGGAATGAAAAACTGTTTTTT. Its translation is CASTLFSPRQGRNEKLFF.